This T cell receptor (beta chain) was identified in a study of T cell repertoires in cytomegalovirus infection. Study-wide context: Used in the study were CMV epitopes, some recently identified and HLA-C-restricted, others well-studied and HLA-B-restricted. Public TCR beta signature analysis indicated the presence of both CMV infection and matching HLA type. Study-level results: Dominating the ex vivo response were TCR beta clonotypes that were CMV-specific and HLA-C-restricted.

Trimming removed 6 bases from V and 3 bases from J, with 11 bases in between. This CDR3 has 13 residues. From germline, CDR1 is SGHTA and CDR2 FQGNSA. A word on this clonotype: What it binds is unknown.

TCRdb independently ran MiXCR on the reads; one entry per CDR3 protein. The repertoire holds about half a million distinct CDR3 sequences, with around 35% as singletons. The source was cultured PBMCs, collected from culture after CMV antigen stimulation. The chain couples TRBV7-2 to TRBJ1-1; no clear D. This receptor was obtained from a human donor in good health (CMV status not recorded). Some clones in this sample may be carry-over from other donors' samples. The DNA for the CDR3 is TGTGCCAGCAGACAAATACCTGACACTGAAGCTTTCTTT. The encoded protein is CASRQIPDTEAFF.